This TCR beta chain was captured in a study of blood T cell repertoires in COVID-19 (dated by TCRdb to the early 2020s). Background on the whole study: Collaborator samples came from the United States, Italy and Spain and covered acute and convalescent phases of COVID-19. The material from the prospective study consisted of cDNA or gDNA derived from T cells, B-cell-depleted T cells, or PBMCs. Subjects who had been exposed to COVID-19, were actively infected with it, or had recovered from it provided the deeply sampled blood TCRbeta repertoires that made up the dataset. A freely available public database, intended as a resource for researchers studying the immune response to SARS-CoV-2, is where the repertoires were released. The samples were drawn from the first 160 participants of the ongoing ImmuneRACE study and from under 1,500 subjects provided by 6 global collaborators. Nearly every sample came with metadata listing a de-identified subject ID, COVID-19 status, age in years and sex. Where available, HLA class I and class II types were obtained from metadata supplied by the sample provider rather than from assay-based typing. Study-wide conclusions, independent of this receptor: How much clinical and demographic metadata was included differed by source and by participant, and the metadata was provided uncurated.

The collaborating institutions used their own protocols to collect whole blood in K2EDTA tubes. For TCRbeta analysis, collaborators shipped samples as frozen whole blood, isolated PBMCs, or DNA extracted from either of those sample types. TCRbeta CDR3 regions were amplified from genomic DNA by means of the immunoSEQ Assay, a bias-controlled multiplex PCR. For the original study's pipeline: Within the assay, amplification of reference gene primers was used to estimate how many nucleated cells each sample contained. To quantify the absolute abundance of each unique TCRbeta CDR3 rearrangement, sequence reads were collapsed and filtered. For each sample, productive Simpson clonality was calculated by taking the square root of Simpson's diversity index across productive rearrangements. TCRdb provides this immuneACCESS table in a form limited to in-frame rearrangements. Some clones are lacking; in checked studies, under half of them reflect an unresolved V gene, and why the rest are absent is not known. V, J and clone size reflect that table, while D and trimming were determined from the DNA. In all, the sample holds about 190,000 clones, and about 82% of those were seen once. The top ten hold about 5.5% of the sample.

The germline V gene (reference sequence) supplies CDR1 LNHDA and CDR2 SQIVND. V was cut back by 3 bases and J by 2 bases, leaving a gap of 11 bases between them. The CDR3 contains 15 residues, cysteine and phenylalanine counted. The DNA shown is the 45-base CDR3, in frame from base 1. As regards this clone: The target of this receptor is not known. Qualities for individual bases were not recorded, and no much larger clone is one base off. The same CDR3 arises from other DNA sequences in this sample as well.

This TCR came from a woman in her 30s with acute or convalescent COVID-19. The sample comprised peripheral blood. The rearranged segments are TRBV19 and TRBJ1-5; matching of 5 bases hints at TRBD1 as the D gene. The bases are TGTGCCAGTAGTATCCAGGGAGGAGGCAATCAGCCCCAGCATTTT. Its product reads: CASSIQGGGNQPQHF.